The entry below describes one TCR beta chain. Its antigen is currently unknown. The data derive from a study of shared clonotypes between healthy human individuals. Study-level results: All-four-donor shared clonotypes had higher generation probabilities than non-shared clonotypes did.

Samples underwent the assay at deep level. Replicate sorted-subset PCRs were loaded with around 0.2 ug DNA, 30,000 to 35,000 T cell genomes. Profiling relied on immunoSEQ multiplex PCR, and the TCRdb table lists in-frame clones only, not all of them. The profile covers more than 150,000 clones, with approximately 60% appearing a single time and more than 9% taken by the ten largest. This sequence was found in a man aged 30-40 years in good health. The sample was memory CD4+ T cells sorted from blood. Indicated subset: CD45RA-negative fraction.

The CDR3 spells CAWKVTRTGGSSNYGYTF. In nucleotides, the CDR3 is TGTGCCTGGAAGGTCACCCGGACAGGGGGCTCTTCTAACTATGGCTACACCTTC. V usage is TRBV30 and J usage is TRBJ1-2; TRBD1 matches at 11 bases. After removal of 4 bases from V and 0 bases from J, the junction contained 13 bases not matched to a gene. In germline, CDR1 is GTSNPN, CDR2 SVGIG (reference sequence). The CDR3 extends over 18 amino acids.